The source of this TCR beta chain is a study of early T cells in non-severe SARS-CoV-2 infection. Trimming took 6 bases from V and 4 from J, leaving 19 bases between them. Germline CDR1 MNHNS, CDR2 SASEGT. This CDR3 has 15 amino acids. MiXCR, applied by TCRdb to the 5' RACE reads, yields one record per CDR3 protein. The table shows tens of thousands of distinct CDR3 sequences, with more than 9% occurring only once. The source material was whole blood. This clonotype was obtained from an adult who was a healthcare worker with PCR-confirmed SARS-CoV-2 infection or an uninfected control (not recorded which). The V call is TRBV6-1, the J call TRBJ2-7, with D possibly being TRBD1 (8 bases). The CDR3 DNA sequence: TGTGCCAGCAGGGTGGTTGGACAGGGAGGGTACGAGCAGTACTTC. This sequence encodes CASRVVGQGGYEQYF.